The rows below give T cell receptor beta chains drawn from one sample of a study of T-cell reconstitution after alpha-beta-depleted transplantation in children. TCRdb redid the calling of the PCR reads with MiXCR, one entry per CDR3 protein. The sample holds a few hundred thousand distinct CDR3 sequences; about 18% are singletons and the top ten take approximately 3%. The specimen comprised PBMCs from the stem cell graft donor, sampled from the stem cell graft. The receptors here all came from a human donor who donated a stem cell graft to a child with acute lymphoblastic leukemia. Both conserved end residues are part of each CDR3. D genes are given only for firm matches. For some rows the clone size is stated as once, few or many, or as a class when expanded; others skip it.

v_call,d_call,j_call,clone_size,cdr3_aa,cdr3_nt
TRBV10-3,.,TRBJ2-3,.,CAASRGGLTDTQYF,TGTGCCGCAAGCCGTGGAGGGTTGACAGATACGCAGTATTTT
TRBV27,.,TRBJ1-2,.,CASSRNGEGHGYTF,TGTGCCAGCAGCCGTAACGGCGAGGGACATGGCTACACCTTC
TRBV13,TRBD1,TRBJ1-6,few,CASNNRDRVSPLHF,TGTGCCAGCAACAACCGGGACAGGGTGTCACCCCTCCACTTT
TRBV2,TRBD2,TRBJ2-3,few,CASDRDYTDTQYF,TGTGCCAGCGATCGGGACTACACAGATACGCAGTATTTT
TRBV7-7,TRBD2,TRBJ2-5,few,CASSQGTSGAYQETQYF,TGTGCCAGCAGCCAAGGGACTAGCGGAGCATACCAAGAGACCCAGTACTTC
TRBV7-3,TRBD2,TRBJ2-1,.,CASSPDRALAGRNEQFF,TGTGCCAGCAGCCCTGACCGAGCACTAGCGGGGAGGAATGAGCAGTTCTTC
TRBV5-1,.,TRBJ1-4,few,CASRSGLTNEKLFF,TGCGCCAGCAGGTCAGGGCTAACTAATGAAAAACTGTTTTTT
TRBV5-6,.,TRBJ2-1,.,CASSPWTGESNEQFF,TGTGCCAGCAGCCCCTGGACGGGTGAGAGCAATGAGCAGTTCTTC
TRBV5-1,TRBD1,TRBJ1-1,few,CASSKRSGQGTEAFF,TGCGCCAGCAGCAAGAGGTCGGGACAGGGAACCGAAGCTTTCTTT
TRBV5-1,.,TRBJ2-7,few,CASSLNFGEQYF,TGCGCCAGCAGCTTGAATTTTGGTGAGCAGTACTTC
TRBV3-1,.,TRBJ1-5,.,CACSLDSWMREGNQPQHF,TGTGCCTGCAGTTTAGATAGTTGGATGAGGGAAGGCAACCAGCCCCAGCATTTT
TRBV5-1,TRBD2,TRBJ2-5,few,CASSLTSGSSGTQYF,TGCGCCAGCAGCTTGACTAGCGGGAGTTCTGGGACCCAGTACTTC
TRBV6-1,.,TRBJ1-1,few,CASTPGGRGTEAFF,TGTGCCAGCACCCCCGGGGGAAGGGGCACTGAAGCTTTCTTT
TRBV5-4,TRBD2,TRBJ2-1,.,CASSSTGRTSGSSYNEQFF,TGTGCCAGCAGCTCGACCGGTAGGACTAGCGGGAGCTCCTACAATGAGCAGTTCTTC
TRBV20-1,TRBD2,TRBJ2-7,once,CSAGPGLYSYEQYF,TGCAGTGCTGGGCCGGGACTATACTCCTACGAGCAGTACTTC
TRBV5-1,.,TRBJ1-2,few,CASSLASARRNGYTF,TGCGCCAGCAGCTTGGCGTCAGCCCGAAGGAATGGCTACACCTTC
TRBV5-6,TRBD2,TRBJ2-5,.,CASSPRLAGKETQYF,TGTGCCAGCAGCCCCCGACTAGCGGGGAAGGAGACCCAGTACTTC
TRBV7-3,TRBD2,TRBJ2-1,.,CASSSSPSGGNEQFF,TGTGCCAGCAGCTCCTCTCCTAGCGGGGGGAATGAGCAGTTCTTC
TRBV20-1,.,TRBJ1-5,.,CSARLEGREDQPQHF,TGCAGTGCTAGGCTAGAGGGCAGGGAGGATCAGCCCCAGCATTTT